These 30 T cell receptor beta chains originate from one sample sequenced in a study of tumor-infiltrating lymphocytes in oesophageal squamous cell carcinoma. TCRdb reanalysed the PCR reads using MiXCR and keeps one entry per CDR3 protein. The sample lists around 12,000 distinct CDR3 sequences; approximately 48% were seen once. The sequencing sample was made of esophageal tumor tissue. Receptors originate from a female donor with esophageal squamous cell carcinoma.

This clonotype was observed many times. A read error is possible here, since a much larger clone lies one base away. The CDR3 is CASSPSGRYNEQYF. The CDR3 nucleotides are TGTGCCAGCAGCCCTAGCGGGAGGTACAATGAGCAGTACTTC. V is TRBV7-3 and J is TRBJ2-5, with 11 nucleotides matching TRBD2. The CDR3 runs to 14 residues. The germline CDR1 and CDR2 sequences are SGHTA and FQGTGA. The ends lost 5 bases at V and 11 bases at J; junction bases unmatched: 10. The complete variable domain, with remaining parts taken from reference TRBV7-3 and TRBJ2-5, reads GAGVSQTPSNKVTEKGKYVELRCDPISGHTALYWYRQSLGQGPEFLIYFQGTGAADDSGLPNDRFFAVRPEGSVSTLKIQRTERGDSAVYLCASSPSGRYNEQYFGPGTRLLVL.

V and J are TRBV6-2 or TRBV6-3 and TRBJ2-3, with D possibly being TRBD2 (7 bases). TRBJ2-7 matches the DNA end more closely, so the J call is doubtful. Germline CDR1 reads MNHEY; CDR2 reads SVGEGT. This CDR3 spans 17 amino acids. In nucleotides, the CDR3 is TGTGCCAGCAGTTACTCCTCACGTTGGACGGGGGGCGATGAGCAGTACTTC. It yields the protein CASSYSSRWTGGDEQYF.

This clonotype was seen a handful of times. The gene calls are TRBV5-1 and TRBJ2-5; D is ambiguous. The CDR3 contains 11 residues. V lost 0 bases, J lost 4 bases, and 1 base lay in between. Germline loops: CDR1 SGHRS, CDR2 YFSETQ. The CDR3 DNA sequence: TGCGCCAGCAGCTTGGCAGAGACCCAGTACTTC. Protein product: CASSLAETQYF. Together with reference TRBV5-1 and TRBJ2-5, the CDR3 gives the full variable domain: KAGVTQTPRYLIKTRGQQVTLSCSPISGHRSVSWYQQTPGQGLQFLFEYFSETQRNKGNFPGRFSGRQFSNSRSEMNVSTLELGDSALYLCASSLAETQYFGPGTRLLVL.

With respect to this clonotype: This clone may be a read error of a much larger clone one base away. The V and J genes are TRBV28 and TRBJ2-7; D is possibly TRBD2 (6 bases). The J call is uncertain, as TRBJ2-1 better fits the DNA end. The CDR3 loop spans 13 amino acids. Germline CDR1 is MDHEN and CDR2 is SYDVKM. Written as DNA, the CDR3 is TGTGCCAGCAGGACTAGTTCCGTCTACGAGCAGTTCTTC. This codes for CASRTSSVYEQFF.

V and J are TRBV4-3 and TRBJ2-1; D is perhaps TRBD2 (6 bases). The CDR3 contains 20 residues. With 1 base removed from V and 2 bases from J, the gap between germline ends came to 24 bases. Germline V gives CDR1 LGHNA, CDR2 YSLEER. The CDR3 DNA reads as TGCGCCAGCAGCCAAGGGGGCGGTGCCGGGGGACTCCTAGCCTACAATGAGCAGTTCTTC. Its translation: CASSQGGGAGGLLAYNEQFF.

This chain joins TRBV11-2 and TRBJ2-5; 7 bases agree with TRBD1. V was pared by 2 bases and J by 3 bases, with 3 bases of the junction left unmatched. Germline V gene sequence: CDR1 SGHAT, CDR2 FQNNGV. The CDR3 sequence is 14 residues long. CDR3 amino acids: CASSLTQGEETQYF. The CDR3 nucleotides are TGTGCCAGCAGCTTAACCCAGGGGGAAGAGACCCAGTACTTC.

The chain joins TRBV10-1 to TRBJ2-1; TRBD2 matches at 11 bases. V shed 4 bases, J shed 4 bases, and the junction held 3 bases outside the gene matches. Per the germline V gene, CDR1 is WNHNN and CDR2 is SYGVQD (reference sequence). The CDR3 runs to 15 residues. The CDR3 loop reads CASSGGTSGYNEQFF. The CDR3 DNA is TGCGCCAGCAGTGGGGGGACTAGCGGATACAATGAGCAGTTCTTC.

This clonotype was recorded at least ten times. V gene TRBV10-1 combines with J gene TRBJ2-5; TRBD1 agrees at 7 bases. CDR3 length: 15 residues. V shed 5 bases, J shed 5 bases, and the junction held 11 bases outside the gene matches. Germline V gives CDR1 WNHNN, CDR2 SYGVQD (reference sequence). The CDR3 DNA is TGCGCCAGCAGTCCCACCGGGACAGCCGGCGAGACCCAGTACTTC. It translates to CASSPTGTAGETQYF.

The chain joins TRBV6-1 to TRBJ1-2, with 10 bases fitting TRBD1. This CDR3 comprises 19 residues. With V trimmed by 5 bases and J by 0 bases, 15 bases remained unmatched. Looked up from germline, CDR1 is MNHNS and CDR2 is SASEGT. CDR3 residues: CASSSSTGGTYHPNYGYTF. CDR3 sequence (DNA): TGTGCCAGCAGTTCCTCGACAGGGGGCACGTACCACCCTAACTATGGCTACACCTTC.

This clonotype was found many times. The rearrangement joins TRBV7-6 to TRBJ2-3; D uncertain. This CDR3 comprises 13 residues. The germline gives CDR1 SGHVS, CDR2 FNYEAQ. Trimming removed 1 base at V and 6 bases at J, with 8 bases between. CDR3 coding DNA: TGTGCCAGCAGCTTAGAGTTCCCGGATACGCAGTATTTT. Amino acids: CASSLEFPDTQYF.

This clonotype came up many times. The chain couples TRBV5-1 to TRBJ2-1; weak D call: TRBD1 (6 bases). The CDR3 runs 13 residues. V was clipped by 0 bases and J by 6 bases, with 7 bases between them. The germline gives CDR1 SGHRS, CDR2 YFSETQ. The CDR3 protein is CASSLVGGNEQFF. The DNA of the CDR3 is TGCGCCAGCAGCTTGGTAGGGGGCAATGAGCAGTTCTTC.

The V call is TRBV28, the J call TRBJ1-2, with D perhaps TRBD1 (5 bases). Trimming pared 3 bases from V and 5 bases from J, leaving 19 bases between. CDR1 is MDHEN and CDR2 is SYDVKM in the germline V gene. The CDR3 contains 16 residues. This CDR3 is CASSLGGGVSGYGYTF. The CDR3 region has the DNA TGTGCCAGCAGTTTGGGGGGTGGGGTCAGCGGATATGGCTACACCTTC.

The gene calls are TRBV7-2 and TRBJ1-6, with D possibly TRBD1 on 5 matching bases. This CDR3 has 12 amino acids. V lost 5 bases, J lost 11 bases, and 10 bases lay in between. The V gene's germline CDR1 is SGHTA and CDR2 FQGNSA. In DNA form, the CDR3 reads TGTGCCAGCAGCCCAGGGTTGGCACCCCTCCACTTT. This translates into CASSPGLAPLHF.

For the CDR3, the DNA is TGTGCCAGCAGCGCCCGGGATCTGAATGAAAAACTGTTTTTT. Its translation is CASSARDLNEKLFF. This rearrangement joins TRBV7-2 to TRBJ1-4; D is undetermined. Trimming removed 5 bases from V and 5 bases from J, with 12 bases in between. The CDR3 runs to 14 residues. The germline gives CDR1 SGHTA, CDR2 FQGNSA. Full variable domain (rest looked up from reference TRBV7-2 and TRBJ1-4): GAGVSQSPSNKVTEKGKDVELRCDPISGHTALYWYRQSLGQGLEFLIYFQGNSAPDKSGLPSDRFSAERTGGSVSTLTIQRTQQEDSAVYLCASSARDLNEKLFFGSGTQLSVL.

There are many counts of this clonotype. The DNA for the CDR3 is TGTGCCAGCAGCTTGGCGGGGCGAGGTAGCACAGATACGCAGTATTTT. This codes for CASSLAGRGSTDTQYF. The chain joins TRBV7-2 to TRBJ2-3; a weak D match, TRBD2 (6 bases). The CDR3 has 16 amino acids. Germline-derived CDR1 and CDR2 are SGHTA and FQGNSA. The V gene lost 3 bases and the J gene lost 0 bases, with 13 bases spanning the gap.

In its sample, this clonotype was seen a few times. This rearrangement joins TRBV6-1 to TRBJ2-7, with D hard to call. Trimming shortened V by 2 bases and J by 3 bases, and 8 bases separated the two germline ends. This CDR3 has 13 amino acids. Germline CDR1 MNHNS, CDR2 SASEGT. The CDR3 reads CASSEFENYEQYF. Here the CDR3 DNA reads TGTGCCAGCAGTGAATTCGAGAACTACGAGCAGTACTTC.

This clonotype was counted between two and nine times. The CDR3 sequence is CASSFGGGYGYTF. CDR3 bases: TGTGCCAGCAGTTTCGGGGGGGGCTATGGCTACACCTTC. V usage is TRBV27 and J usage is TRBJ1-2, with D perhaps matching TRBD1 (5 bases). The CDR3 covers 13 residues. V was cut by 3 bases and J by 4 bases, with 9 bases left in between. CDR1 and CDR2 (germline): MNHEY, SMNVEV (reference sequence).

This clonotype was recorded at least ten times. This chain connects TRBV28 to TRBJ2-1; 7 nucleotides align to TRBD2. Germline V gene sequence: CDR1 MDHEN, CDR2 SYDVKM. This CDR3 contains 15 residues. V dropped 6 bases and J dropped 7; count of bases not matched to a gene: 12. As DNA, the CDR3 is TGTGCCAGCAGAAAACTCGGTGGCGGGGGTAATGAGCAGTTCTTC. Amino acids: CASRKLGGGGNEQFF.

This clonotype was detected many times. Lacking the conserved final phenylalanine or tryptophan, this CDR3 likely reflects a read error. The limits of the CDR3 on the DNA are not certain, so only TCRdb's listed CDR3 is given. J is TRBJ2-7 and V is TRBV7-8; the tabulated D call, TRBD1, remains unverified against the DNA. The CDR3 has 17 residues if both end residues are counted. The V gene's germline CDR1 is SGHVS and CDR2 FQNEAQ. The CDR3: CASSLSTGRSIGYTFGS.

Details on this clonotype: One junction end disagrees with the germline gene, perhaps due to a read error. The chain links TRBV5-3 to TRBJ2-5; 14 bases line up with TRBD2. The J call is uncertain, as TRBJ2-1 better fits the DNA end. TRBV5-3 has ORF status, its function being uncertain. CDR3 length: 16 amino acids. The DNA of the CDR3 is TGCGCCAGCAGCATGGGAGGGACTAGCGGGAGAAATGAGCAGTTCTTC. Translation gives CASSMGGTSGRNEQFF.

CDR3 in amino acids: CASSNAGADEQFF. The CDR3 DNA is TGCGCCAGCAGCAATGCGGGGGCGGATGAGCAGTTCTTC. The chain combines TRBV5-1 with TRBJ2-7; perhaps TRBD2 as D (7 bases). The J call could be wrong; TRBJ2-1 is a better fit for the DNA end. The CDR3 extends over 13 amino acids. In germline, CDR1 is SGHRS, CDR2 YFSETQ.

The chain employs TRBV28 and TRBJ1-4; D not certain. The CDR3 consists of 14 residues. In germline, CDR1 is MDHEN, CDR2 SYDVKM. V lost 6 bases and J 0 bases, leaving 8 bases between the germline ends. CDR3 bases: TGTGCCAGCAGATGGGGTGCAACTAATGAAAAACTGTTTTTT. This encodes CASRWGATNEKLFF.

In nucleotides, the CDR3 is TGTGCCAGCAGTTTAGTACAGGGGGGCAATCAGCCCCAGCATTTT. Translating gives CASSLVQGGNQPQHF. This chain joins TRBV12-3 or TRBV12-4 and TRBJ1-5; 8 bases agree with TRBD1. V was pared by 1 base and J by 2 bases, with 1 base of the junction left unmatched. The CDR3 has 15 amino acids.

This clonotype was observed many times. This chain uses TRBV12-3 or TRBV12-4 with TRBJ1-1, with 7 positions matching TRBD1. The CDR3 loop spans 14 amino acids. V shed 3 bases, J shed 5 bases, and the junction held 6 bases outside the gene matches. This CDR3 is CASSFSGGSTEAFF. The CDR3 bases are TGTGCCAGCAGTTTCTCAGGGGGGAGTACTGAAGCTTTCTTT.

The V gene is TRBV7-3, the J gene TRBJ2-1; 9 bases fit TRBD1. The CDR3 spans 15 residues. V trimming: 4 bases; J trimming: 6 bases; junction bases outside the gene matches: 7. CDR1 is SGHTA, CDR2 FQGTGA, per germline. CDR3: CASSSAGTGSNEQFF. CDR3 bases: TGTGCCAGCAGCTCAGCCGGGACAGGGAGCAATGAGCAGTTCTTC.

V and J are TRBV7-2 and TRBJ2-1, with 9 bases identical to TRBD2. Judging by the DNA end, TRBJ2-7 fits better; the J call may be wrong. The CDR3 covers 18 residues. Germline V gene lookup returns CDR1 SGHTA and CDR2 FQGNSA. The CDR3: CASSFRASGRSSYNEQYF. In DNA form, the CDR3 reads TGTGCCAGCAGCTTTCGCGCGAGCGGGAGGAGCTCCTACAATGAGCAGTACTTC.

In DNA, the CDR3 is TGTGCCAGCAGTTTATCGGGAAGCAATCAGCCCCAGCATTTT. Translation gives CASSLSGSNQPQHF. V and J are TRBV28 and TRBJ1-5, with no clear D. The CDR3 length is 14 residues. V lost 1 base, J lost 1 base, and 5 bases lay in between. Germline V gene sequence: CDR1 MDHEN, CDR2 SYDVKM.

The sample holds a few counts of this clonotype. The V and J genes are TRBV7-2 and TRBJ2-1; a possible D gene is TRBD1 (6 bases). V was shortened by 6 bases and J by 0 bases, with 12 bases between the two germline ends. Germline CDR1 is SGHTA and CDR2 is FQGNSA. This CDR3 spans 15 amino acids. In nucleotides, the CDR3 is TGTGCCAGCAGGAAAGGGGGAAGCTCCTACAATGAGCAGTTCTTC. This translates into CASRKGGSSYNEQFF.

This clonotype occurred many times. This chain uses TRBV6-1 with TRBJ2-7, with 7 bases matching TRBD2. This CDR3 comprises 16 residues. The germline V gene has CDR1 MNHNS and CDR2 SASEGT. Trimming removed 6 bases from V and 7 bases from J; junction bases left unmatched: 18. Written as DNA, the CDR3 is TGTGCCAGCAGCTGGGGGGGGAAGGCATTTAACAATGAGCAGTACTTC. Protein product: CASSWGGKAFNNEQYF.

V gene TRBV7-4 combines with J gene TRBJ2-7; D is ambiguous. V was shortened by 4 bases and J by 0 bases, with 7 bases between the two germline ends. CDR3 length: 13 amino acids. The germline V gene has CDR1 SGHVT and CDR2 SQSDAQ. The CDR3 DNA sequence: TGTGCCAGCAGCTCGATGTCCTCCTACGAGCAGTACTTC. It encodes CASSSMSSYEQYF. The whole variable domain, remainder taken from reference TRBV7-4 and TRBJ2-7, is GAGVSQSPRYKVAKRGRDVALRCDSISGHVTLYWYRQTLGQGSEVLTYSQSDAQRDKSGRPSGRFSAERPERSVSTLKIQRTEQGDSAVYLCASSSMSSYEQYFGPGTRLTVT.